This T cell receptor (beta chain) was sequenced in a study of T cell responses to AZD1222 COVID-19 vaccine (TCRdb year 2021). About the study as a whole: Because spike-specific TCR depth and breadth did not differ between the two schedules, AZD1222 recipients who got a second dose at roughly 4 weeks were pooled with those who got a second dose at roughly 12 weeks. TCR sequencing covered more than 230 trial participants: nearly 210 given two doses of AZD1222 and 26 given two doses of MenACWY control vaccine. Trial participants were enrolled into age subgroups of 18-55, 56-69 and 70-plus years, which contained approximately 150, 28 and 58 TCR-sequenced participants, respectively.

General findings and caveats noted by the study authors: After two AZD1222 doses, spike-specific TCR breadth and depth were significantly higher than at day 0 and than in MenACWY recipients. In the small 56-69-year group, the increase in depth fell short of significance, most likely because of low power. Reportedly, almost half of the unique spike-specific TCRs recognized epitopes lying outside the regions that are mutated in the B.1.351 and B.1.1.7 variants. The vaccine-associated CD4 TCRs covered the entire spike protein, and the dominant responses fell in regions 160-218 and 743-854. Conclusions about previously exposed vaccinees are limited, since just a handful of AZD1222 recipients were seropositive for SARS-CoV-2 at baseline. No day 14 peak-response samples were available, so repertoires were characterized only after the peak T cell response. Most participants were white British and females outnumbered males, and the authors suggested that clonal diversity may have been underestimated.

The sample's time point label, in plain terms: baseline before first vaccination. Vaccinee samples came from UK trials COV001 and COV002, including a single-blind randomized controlled phase 2/3 trial of AZD1222 (ChAdOx1 nCoV-19) in healthy adults. Trial participant PBMC samples were collected at day 0 and day 28 after the second dose for TCRbeta chain sequencing. The germline V gene gives CDR1 as MDHEN and CDR2 as SYDVKM. The CDR3 measures 13 amino acids from cysteine to phenylalanine. Of all the DNA, just the CDR3 is kept, 39 bases in frame from base 1. V is reduced by 7 bases and J by 5 bases, leaving a spacing of 14 bases between them. Concerning this clone: Its specific antigen is unknown. Per-base qualities were not stored, and no clone one base away is much larger.

The CDR3 regions of human TCRbeta chains were subjected to immunosequencing. On the authors' methods: Repertoire TCRs were checked for matches against a reference library of SARS-CoV-2-specific TCRs that had been generated using the MIRA antigen-specificity platform. Breadth was defined as the fraction of unique TCRs that were SARS-CoV-2-associated, and depth was defined as the fraction of total T cells that were SARS-CoV-2-associated. Using the MIRA data, every spike-specific TCR was mapped to the spike region that the TCR reacted to and assigned to either a CD4 or a CD8 class. Log10-transformed breadth and depth values were compared by one-way ANOVA with Sidak's multiple comparisons tests. TCRdb obtained this table from immuneACCESS and retained in-frame rearrangements with V and J assigned. These tables miss some clones; where compared with another copy, unresolved V genes account for less than half of the shortfall, and the remainder is unexplained. V and J calls and clone size are those listed in that table; D and trimming were worked out from the DNA. The sample table lists 150,000 to 200,000 clones, 93% of them with a count of one. The top ten clones comprise over 0.7% of the sample.

This chain joins TRBV28 to TRBJ1-2; the D segment could be TRBD1, given 5 matching bases. The specimen was peripheral blood, collected on day 0 of AZD1222 vaccination. This clonotype was obtained from an adult in good health. The nucleotides are TGTGCCAGCACCGAGGGGCCCGCTTATGGCTACACCTTC. This sequence encodes CASTEGPAYGYTF.